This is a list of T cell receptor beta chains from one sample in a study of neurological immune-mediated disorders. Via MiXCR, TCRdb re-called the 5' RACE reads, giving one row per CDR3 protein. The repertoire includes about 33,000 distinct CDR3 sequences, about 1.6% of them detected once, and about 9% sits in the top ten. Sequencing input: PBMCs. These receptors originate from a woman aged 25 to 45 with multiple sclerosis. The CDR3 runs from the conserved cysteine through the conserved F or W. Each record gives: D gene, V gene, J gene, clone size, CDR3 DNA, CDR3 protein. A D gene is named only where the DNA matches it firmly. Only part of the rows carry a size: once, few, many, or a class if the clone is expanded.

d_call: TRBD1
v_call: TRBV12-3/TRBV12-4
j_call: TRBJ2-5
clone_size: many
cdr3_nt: TGTGCCAGCAGGAGGACAGGCCTCCTGGAAGAGACCCAGTACTTC
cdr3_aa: CASRRTGLLEETQYF

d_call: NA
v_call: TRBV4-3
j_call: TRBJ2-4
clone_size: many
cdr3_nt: TGCGCCAGCAGCCGCGACCGAACAGGACTGATAAACATTCAGTACTTC
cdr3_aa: CASSRDRTGLINIQYF

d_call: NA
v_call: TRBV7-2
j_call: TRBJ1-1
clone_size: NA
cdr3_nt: TGTGCCAGCAGCTTAGAGGTGATTACGAACACTGCAGCTTTCTTT
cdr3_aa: CASSLEVITNTAAFF

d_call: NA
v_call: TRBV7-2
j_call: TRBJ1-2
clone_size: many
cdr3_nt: TGTGCCAGCAGCTTAGCGGCTGCTTATGGCTACACCTTC
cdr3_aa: CASSLAAAYGYTF

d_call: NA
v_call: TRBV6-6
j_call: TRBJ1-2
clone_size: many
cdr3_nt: TGTGCCAGCAGTCCCGCGGGTCCCGCTGTTGGCTACACCTTC
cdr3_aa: CASSPAGPAVGYTF

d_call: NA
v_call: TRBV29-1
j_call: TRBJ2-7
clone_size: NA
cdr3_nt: TGCAGCGTTGAGTTGTGGTATAACGAGCAGTACTTC
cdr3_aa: CSVELWYNEQYF

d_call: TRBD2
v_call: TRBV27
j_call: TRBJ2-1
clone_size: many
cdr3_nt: TGTGCCAGCAGTTTATCTAGCGGGGACGGGTATGAGCAGTTCTTC
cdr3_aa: CASSLSSGDGYEQFF

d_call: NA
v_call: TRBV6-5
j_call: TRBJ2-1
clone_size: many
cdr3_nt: TGTGCCAGCAGTTACTCGGACAGCCAGGAGCAGTTCTTC
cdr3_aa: CASSYSDSQEQFF

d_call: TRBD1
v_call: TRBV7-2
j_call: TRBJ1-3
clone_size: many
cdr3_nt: TGTGCCAGCAGCCCACAGGGGATCGGGAACACCATATATTTT
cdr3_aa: CASSPQGIGNTIYF

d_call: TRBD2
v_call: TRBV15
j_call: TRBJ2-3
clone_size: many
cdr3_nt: TGTGCCACCAGCAGGATCCTAGCGGGGGGAGATACGCAGTATTTT
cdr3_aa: CATSRILAGGDTQYF

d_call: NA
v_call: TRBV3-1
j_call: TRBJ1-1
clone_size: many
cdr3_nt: TGTGCCAGCCGCGGTATTGCGGGCGAGGCTTTCTTT
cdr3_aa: CASRGIAGEAFF

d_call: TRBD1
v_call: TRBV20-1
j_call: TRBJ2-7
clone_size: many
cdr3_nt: TGCAGTGCGGAGGACAGGGAAGGCTCCTACGAGCAGTACTTC
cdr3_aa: CSAEDREGSYEQYF

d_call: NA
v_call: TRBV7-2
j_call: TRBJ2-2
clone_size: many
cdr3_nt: TGTGCCAGCAGCTTAGGACTAGGGGAGCTGTTTTTT
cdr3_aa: CASSLGLGELFF

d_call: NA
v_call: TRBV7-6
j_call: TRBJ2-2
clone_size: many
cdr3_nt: TGTGCCAGCAGCTTCCGGGACGTTTCGGCCGGGGAGCTGTTTTTT
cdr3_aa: CASSFRDVSAGELFF

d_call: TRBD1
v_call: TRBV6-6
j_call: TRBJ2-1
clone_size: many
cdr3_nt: TGTGCCAGCAGTTGGGACAGGGATGAGCAGTTCTTC
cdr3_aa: CASSWDRDEQFF

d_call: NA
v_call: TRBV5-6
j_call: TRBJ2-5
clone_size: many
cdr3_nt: TGTGCCAGCAGCGGGGTAGGTGGAATCTCCGAGACCCAGTACTTC
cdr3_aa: CASSGVGGISETQYF

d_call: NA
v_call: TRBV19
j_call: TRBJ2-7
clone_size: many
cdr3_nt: TGTGCCAGTAGGGAGGGAACAGATTCCTACGAGCAGTACTTC
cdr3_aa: CASREGTDSYEQYF

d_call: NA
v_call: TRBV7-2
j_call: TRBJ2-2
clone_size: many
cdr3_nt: TGTGCCAGCTTCAGGAGCCCCGTTACCGGGGAGCTGTTTTTT
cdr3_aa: CASFRSPVTGELFF

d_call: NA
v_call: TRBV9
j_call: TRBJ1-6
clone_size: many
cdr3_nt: TGTGCCAGCAGCGTAGTCTGGCTAAATTCACCCCTCCACTTT
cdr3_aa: CASSVVWLNSPLHF

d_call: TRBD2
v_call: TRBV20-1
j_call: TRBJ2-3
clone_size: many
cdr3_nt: TGCAGTGCTAGCCCCGGAAGCGGGGCGACGGGGTCGCAGTATTTT
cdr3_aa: CSASPGSGATGSQYF

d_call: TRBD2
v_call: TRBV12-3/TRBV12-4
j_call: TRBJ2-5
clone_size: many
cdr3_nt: TGTGCCAGCAGTCGAGAGACTAGCGGGGGAACCCAGTACTTC
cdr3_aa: CASSRETSGGTQYF

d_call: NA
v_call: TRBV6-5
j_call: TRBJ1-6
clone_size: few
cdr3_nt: TGTGCCAGCAGTTATGAAGGGAATAATTCACCCCTCCACTTT
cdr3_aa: CASSYEGNNSPLHF

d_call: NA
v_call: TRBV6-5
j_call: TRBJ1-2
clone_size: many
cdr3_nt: TGTGCCAGTCGGGGCCTCCGCTATGGCTACACCTTC
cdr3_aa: CASRGLRYGYTF

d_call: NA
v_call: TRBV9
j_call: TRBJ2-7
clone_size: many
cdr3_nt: TGTGCCAGCAGCCTGGGGCCTCAGGATGAGCAGTACTTC
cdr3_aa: CASSLGPQDEQYF

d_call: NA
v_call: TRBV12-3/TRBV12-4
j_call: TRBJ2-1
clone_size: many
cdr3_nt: TGTGCCAGCAGTTTATCTAGGATGGGGAATGAGCAGTTCTTC
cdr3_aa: CASSLSRMGNEQFF

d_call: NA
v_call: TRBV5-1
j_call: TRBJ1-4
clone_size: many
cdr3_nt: TGCGCCAGCAGCCCACGGACATCCGATGAAAAACTGTTTTTT
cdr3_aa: CASSPRTSDEKLFF

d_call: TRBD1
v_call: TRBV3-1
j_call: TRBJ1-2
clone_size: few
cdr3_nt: TGTGCCAGCAGCCTCTCCTCGGAGGGTTGGGGACAGGACCTCTCTAACTATGGCTACACCTTC
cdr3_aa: CASSLSSEGWGQDLSNYGYTF

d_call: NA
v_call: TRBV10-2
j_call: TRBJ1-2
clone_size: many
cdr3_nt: TGCGCCAGCAGTGAGTGGGGGCAAGGGTATGGCTACACCTTC
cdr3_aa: CASSEWGQGYGYTF

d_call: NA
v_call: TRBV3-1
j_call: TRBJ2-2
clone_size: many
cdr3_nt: TGTGCCAGCAGCCAAGTGATAGGGAGTACCGGGGAGCTGTTTTTT
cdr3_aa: CASSQVIGSTGELFF

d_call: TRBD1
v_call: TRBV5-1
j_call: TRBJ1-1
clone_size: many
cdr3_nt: TGCGCCAGCAGCTTGACAGGGGACACTGAAGCTTTCTTT
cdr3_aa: CASSLTGDTEAFF

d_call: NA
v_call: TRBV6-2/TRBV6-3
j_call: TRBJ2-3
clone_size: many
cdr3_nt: TGTGCCAGCAGGCGGACTCTAGCAACAGATACGCAGTATTTT
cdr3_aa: CASRRTLATDTQYF

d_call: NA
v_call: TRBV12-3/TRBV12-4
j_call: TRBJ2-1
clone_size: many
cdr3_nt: TGTGCCAGCAGTTTTTCGGGCGGCGGGGATGAGCAGTTCTTC
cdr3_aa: CASSFSGGGDEQFF

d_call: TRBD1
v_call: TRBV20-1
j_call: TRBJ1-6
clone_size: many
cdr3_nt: TGCAGTGCGTCACGCACAGGGGGAGAAAATTCACCCCTCCACTTT
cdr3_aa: CSASRTGGENSPLHF

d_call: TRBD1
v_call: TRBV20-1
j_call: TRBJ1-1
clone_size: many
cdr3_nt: TGCAGTGCGAGAAAGACAGGGGGCACTGAAGCTTTCTTT
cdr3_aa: CSARKTGGTEAFF

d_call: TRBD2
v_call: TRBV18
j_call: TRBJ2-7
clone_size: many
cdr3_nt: TGTGCCAGTCTAGCGGGGTCGGGCTACGAGCAGTACTTC
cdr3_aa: CASLAGSGYEQYF

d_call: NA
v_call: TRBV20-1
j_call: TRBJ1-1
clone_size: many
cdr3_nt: TGCAGTGCTAGGGAAGGAGGGCTGAACACTGAAGCTTTCTTT
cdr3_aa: CSAREGGLNTEAFF

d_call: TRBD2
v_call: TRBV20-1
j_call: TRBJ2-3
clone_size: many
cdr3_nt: TGCAGTGCCCACGGGGGGACGACAGATACGCAGTATTTT
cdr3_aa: CSAHGGTTDTQYF

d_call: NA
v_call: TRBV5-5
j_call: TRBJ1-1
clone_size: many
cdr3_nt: TGTGCCAGCAGCTTTCGCCTAGGGGTGACTGAAGCTTTCTTT
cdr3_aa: CASSFRLGVTEAFF

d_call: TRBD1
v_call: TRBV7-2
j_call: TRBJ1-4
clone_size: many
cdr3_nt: TGTGCCAGCAGCCCAGGACAGGGAGGGGAAAAACTGTTTTTT
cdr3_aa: CASSPGQGGEKLFF

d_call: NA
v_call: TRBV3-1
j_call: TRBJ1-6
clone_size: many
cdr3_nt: TGTGCCAGCAGCCAAGGGCAGGTAGCCGCCCCGGGTTCACCCCTCCACTTT
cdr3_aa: CASSQGQVAAPGSPLHF

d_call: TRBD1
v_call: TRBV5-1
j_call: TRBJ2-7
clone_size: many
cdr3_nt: TGCGCCAGCAGCTCACAGGGGGCTGGACCCTACGAGCAGTACTTC
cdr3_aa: CASSSQGAGPYEQYF